Listed here are 6 T cell receptor beta chains from one sample, sequenced in a study of cytomegalovirus exposure and HLA in healthy donors. PCR was performed using 60 Vbeta and 13 Jbeta primers. Clones were read by immunoSEQ multiplex PCR, and TCRdb kept only the in-frame ones, dropping some. The table records 85,000 to 90,000 clones, approximately 76% of them present only once. Material: PBMCs. These receptors came from a man aged 25-45 years in good health and CMV-seropositive.

This clone was seen only once. The chain uses TRBV5-1 and TRBJ1-6; 8 bases fit TRBD1. The length of the CDR3 is 16 residues. The ends lost 6 bases at V and 10 bases at J; junction bases unmatched: 15. Germline V gene data show CDR1 as SGHRS and CDR2 as YFSETQ. CDR3 sequence reads: CASKDSGTGPRSPLHF. The CDR3 DNA sequence: TGCGCCAGCAAAGATTCGGGGACAGGCCCTAGATCACCCCTCCACTTT.

This chain connects TRBV6-1 to TRBJ1-1; D is unclear. The CDR3 totals 13 residues. Germline-derived CDR1 and CDR2 are MNHNS and SASEGT. V lost 10 bases to trimming and J lost 1 base, with 13 bases between them. CDR3 in DNA: TGTGCCATTACTTTGGCAGGGAACACTGAAGCTTTCTTT. The encoded protein is CAITLAGNTEAFF.

The V gene is TRBV2, the J gene TRBJ2-1; 12 bases align to TRBD2. V dropped 6 bases and J dropped 3; count of bases not matched to a gene: 3. CDR3 length: 15 residues. Germline CDR1 SNHLY, CDR2 FYNNEI. CDR3 sequence (DNA): TGTGCCAGCAGGCCTAGCGGGGGGGTCTACAATGAGCAGTTCTTC. Its translation is CASRPSGGVYNEQFF.

The V gene is TRBV19, the J gene TRBJ2-3, with a weak D call TRBD2 (7 bases). The CDR3 covers 13 residues. V was cut by 8 bases and J by 6 bases, with 15 bases left in between. The V gene's germline CDR1 is LNHDA and CDR2 SQIVND (reference sequence). CDR3 amino acids: CASSAGAGDTQYF. CDR3 bases: TGTGCCAGTTCCGCGGGGGCTGGGGATACGCAGTATTTT.

This clone was found once. V and J are TRBV10-3 and TRBJ2-7, with 9 bases that match TRBD1. The germline CDR1 and CDR2 sequences are ENHRY and SYGVKD. The length of the CDR3 is 14 residues. Losses at the gene ends were 5 bases for V and 1 base for J; bases not matched to a gene: 3. The CDR3, as DNA: TGTGCCATCAGTCGACAGGGGGGGTCCTACGAGCAGTACTTC. This codes for CAISRQGGSYEQYF.

V usage is TRBV4-3 and J usage is TRBJ2-7; TRBD2 aligns across 9 bases. This CDR3 contains 16 residues. V shed 3 bases and J 2 bases; nucleotides not matched to a gene: 8. Looked up from germline, CDR1 is LGHNA and CDR2 is YSLEER. CDR3 protein: CASSHSERGAPYEQYF. CDR3 nucleotides: TGCGCCAGCAGCCATTCGGAGCGGGGGGCCCCCTACGAGCAGTACTTC.